This T cell receptor (beta chain) was profiled in a study of prognosis after radiotherapy for stage I lung cancer. Across the whole study: After radiotherapy, over 14 showed no significant progression while a few developed distant metastases (median around seven months).

This clonotype was counted many times. The germline gives CDR1 DFQATT, CDR2 SNEGSKA (reference sequence). The V end lost 1 base, the J end lost 4 bases, and 11 bases lay between the germline ends. This CDR3 comprises 14 residues. Multiplex PCR in two rounds served to amplify TCR beta CDR3 from genomic DNA. Initially, in first-round PCR, primers specific to each TRBV and TRBJ gene were used. One entry per CDR3 protein, called by TCRdb with MiXCR from the multiplex PCR reads. The sample consists of 25,000 to 30,000 distinct CDR3 sequences, 35% to 50% of them appearing once. This sequence originates from a donor at least 50 years old with non-small cell lung cancer. The sample in question was PBMCs, obtained before or after stereotactic body radiation therapy (not recorded which). The chain couples TRBV20-1 to TRBJ2-1; perhaps TRBD2 as D (5 bases). The CDR3 sequence: CSARGFSGYNEQFF. For the CDR3, the DNA is TGCAGTGCTAGAGGGTTCAGCGGTTACAATGAGCAGTTCTTC.